The source of this T cell receptor beta chain is a study of T cell responses to AZD1222 COVID-19 vaccine. The germline V gene encodes CDR1 MNHEY and CDR2 SVGEGT. V was trimmed by 1 base and J by 1 base, leaving 14 bases between them. The length of the CDR3 is 16 residues. Regarding this clone: Its antigen is not identified.

Findings and limits, study-wide: Repertoire samples came only from after the peak T cell response.

Repertoires were generated with immunoSEQ multiplex PCR, while TCRdb's copy carries only in-frame clones and drops some. The data hold under 150,000 clones, with around 93% observed a single time. The V gene is TRBV6-2 or TRBV6-3, the J gene TRBJ2-7; D not certain. Sample: peripheral blood, taken on day 0 of AZD1222 vaccination. This clonotype originated in an adult in good health. CDR3 in amino acids: CASSYYGREKSYEQYF. CDR3 coding DNA: TGTGCCAGCAGTTACTATGGCCGAGAAAAATCCTACGAGCAGTACTTC.